The next 10 T cell receptor beta chains were all read from a single sample in a study of T-cell reconstitution after alpha-beta-depleted transplantation in children. Unique molecular identifiers were built into the TCRbeta library. Each CDR3 protein gets one entry after TCRdb re-called the PCR reads with MiXCR. The profile shows fewer than 450,000 distinct CDR3 sequences, around 15% of them singletons. The specimen comprised PBMCs, mostly from graft donor cells, sampled 360 days after TCRalphabeta/CD19-depleted stem cell transplant. The receptors come from a male patient aged 2-10 years who had a stem cell transplant for acute lymphoblastic leukemia, so the T cells may come from the graft donor.

This clonotype was recorded a few times. J is TRBJ1-5 and V is TRBV20-1; D unclear. The CDR3 length is 13 residues. The V gene's germline CDR1 is DFQATT and CDR2 SNEGSKA (reference sequence). V was pared by 3 bases and J by 2 bases, with 8 bases between. Here the CDR3 reads CSASGVGNQPQHF. The CDR3 DNA reads as TGCAGTGCTAGTGGGGTCGGCAATCAGCCCCAGCATTTT.

This clonotype was recorded a few times. This chain's CDR3 is CASSEARQGRQFF. CDR3 in DNA: TGTGCCAGCAGTGAAGCGCGGCAGGGGCGGCAGTTCTTC. The gene calls are TRBV2 and TRBJ2-1; possibly TRBD1 for D (6 bases). CDR1 SNHLY and CDR2 FYNNEI come from the germline V gene. The CDR3 has 13 amino acids. Trimming left V 0 bases short and J 12 bases short, with 12 bases between.

This clonotype was seen repeatedly, ten times or more. The genes are TRBV28 and TRBJ2-1, with TRBD1 identical over 7 bases. With 4 bases clipped from V and 6 bases from J, the junction kept 15 bases outside the gene matches. Germline loops: CDR1 MDHEN, CDR2 SYDVKM. The CDR3 is made up of 17 amino acids. The chain's CDR3 is CASSSRTWDRWGNEQFF. In nucleotides, the CDR3 is TGTGCCAGCAGTTCCCGTACATGGGACAGATGGGGCAATGAGCAGTTCTTC.

This clonotype was seen only a few times. The chain has TRBV7-2 and TRBJ2-7; unclear D gene. The ends were cut back, 3 bases at V and 7 bases at J, with 19 bases in the middle. CDR1 SGHTA and CDR2 FQGNSA come from the germline V gene. CDR3 length: 15 amino acids. CDR3 in DNA: TGTGCCAGCAGCTTCTGGTCCGGGTCTCAGGTTGAGCAGTACTTC. Translating gives CASSFWSGSQVEQYF.

About this clonotype itself: This may stem from a read error, because a much larger clone lies one nucleotide away. V is TRBV5-6 and J is TRBJ2-3; D is uncertain. Germline CDR1 is SGHDT and CDR2 is YYEEEE. This CDR3 has 16 residues. The CDR3 DNA sequence: TGTGCCAGCAGCTTGGCGTACAGAACACACACAGAAACGCAGTATTTT. This sequence encodes CASSLAYRTHTETQYF.

The chain joins TRBV12-3 or TRBV12-4 to TRBJ2-7; 9 bases fit TRBD1. The CDR3 extends over 15 amino acids. The V segment lost 1 base and the J segment 5 bases; nucleotides outside the gene matches: 6. The CDR3 DNA reads as TGTGCCAGCAGTTTAGGGGGACAGGGTTTCCACGAGCAGTACTTC. Its protein product is CASSLGGQGFHEQYF.

This clonotype was picked up a small number of times. This chain's CDR3 is CASSQVGLSYEQYF. In DNA, the CDR3 is TGCGCCAGCAGCCAAGTAGGACTCTCCTACGAGCAGTACTTC. The chain is built from TRBV4-3 and TRBJ2-7, with a weak D call TRBD2 (5 bases). The V and J ends lost 1 base and 0 bases respectively, with 7 bases between them. From germline, CDR1 is LGHNA and CDR2 YSLEER. The CDR3 length is 14 residues.

Here the CDR3 DNA reads TGTGCCAGCAGCTTAGGACTAGCGGAAATCCCCCCCAACGTCCTGACTTTC. It codes for CASSLGLAEIPPNVLTF. The V call is TRBV7-2, the J call TRBJ2-6; 9 bases are shared with TRBD2. The CDR3 is 17 residues long. The germline V gene encodes CDR1 SGHTA and CDR2 FQGNSA. The V gene end was trimmed by 1 base and the J gene end by 8 bases; junction bases not matched to a gene: 9.

This clonotype was picked up many times. The V call is TRBV7-8, the J call TRBJ1-2; D unresolved. This CDR3 has 12 amino acids. Germline V lookup: CDR1 SGHVS, CDR2 FQNEAQ. Trimming left V 2 bases short and J 4 bases short, with 5 bases between. The CDR3, as DNA: TGTGCCAGCAGCTTATGGGCCTATGGCTACACCTTC. Translation gives CASSLWAYGYTF.

J is TRBJ2-1 and V is TRBV4-3, with TRBD2 identical over 7 bases. V shed 3 bases and J 2 bases; nucleotides not matched to a gene: 10. CDR1 LGHNA and CDR2 YSLEER come from the germline V gene. The CDR3 covers 17 residues. CDR3 coding DNA: TGCGCCAGCAGCCAGGGAGGGATAGCGGCGACCTACAATGAGCAGTTCTTC. This translates into CASSQGGIAATYNEQFF.